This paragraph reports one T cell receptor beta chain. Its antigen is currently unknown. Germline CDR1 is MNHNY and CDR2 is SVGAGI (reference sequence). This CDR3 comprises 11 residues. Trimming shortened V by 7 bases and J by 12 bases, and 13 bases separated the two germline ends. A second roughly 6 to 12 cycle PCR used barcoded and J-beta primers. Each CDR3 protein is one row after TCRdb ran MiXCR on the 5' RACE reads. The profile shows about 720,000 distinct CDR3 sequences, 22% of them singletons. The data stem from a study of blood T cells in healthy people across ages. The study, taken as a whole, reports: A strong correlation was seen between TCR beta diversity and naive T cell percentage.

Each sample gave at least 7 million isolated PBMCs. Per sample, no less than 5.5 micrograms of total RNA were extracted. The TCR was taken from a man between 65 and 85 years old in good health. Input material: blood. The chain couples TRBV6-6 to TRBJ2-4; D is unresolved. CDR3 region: CASTKEFYQYF. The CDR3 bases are TGTGCCAGCACCAAAGAGTTTTATCAGTACTTC.